This entry lists 21 T cell receptor beta chains sequenced from one sample in a study of blood T cell repertoires in COVID-19. Sequencing was performed with immunoSEQ multiplex PCR; in TCRdb, only in-frame clones are kept and a portion is missing. The table lists 55,000 to 75,000 clones, roughly 82% of them singletons. The sample taken for sequencing was peripheral blood. Every receptor here comes from a man at least 80 years old with active COVID-19.

The chain uses TRBV7-9 and TRBJ1-1; TRBD1 might be the D (6 bases). V was shortened by 4 bases and J by 11 bases, with 26 bases between the two germline ends. This CDR3 contains 16 residues. Germline values: CDR1 SEHNR, CDR2 FQNEAQ (reference sequence). The CDR3 spells CASSYPVAGVQIKAFF. The CDR3 DNA follows: TGTGCCAGCAGCTACCCCGTGGCAGGGGTCCAAATCAAGGCTTTCTTT.

This clone was picked up a small number of times. The V call is TRBV10-3, the J call TRBJ2-1; 15 bases are a match to TRBD2. The CDR3 extends over 16 amino acids. V trimming: 3 bases; J trimming: 13 bases; junction bases outside the gene matches: 10. Per germline, CDR1 ENHRY and CDR2 SYGVKD. The CDR3 bases are TGTGCCATCAGTGATTTTGATGGACTAGCGGGGGGGGATCAGTTCTTC. Its translation: CAISDFDGLAGGDQFF.

This chain joins TRBV7-8 and TRBJ1-1; D is possibly TRBD1 (5 bases). The CDR3 is 14 residues long. CDR1 SGHVS and CDR2 FQNEAQ come from the germline V gene. V gave up 3 bases and J gave up 5 bases, with 13 bases separating them. CDR3 loop: CASSLSRAKTEAFF. The CDR3 DNA reads as TGTGCCAGCAGCTTGAGCAGGGCAAAAACTGAAGCTTTCTTT.

This clone occurred a few times. This chain connects TRBV7-2 to TRBJ2-7; maybe TRBD2 (6 bases). From germline, CDR1 is SGHTA and CDR2 FQGNSA. V was clipped by 6 bases and J by 0 bases, with 15 bases between them. CDR3 length equals 15 residues. Here the CDR3 reads CASSPSAGFSYEQYF. As DNA, the CDR3 is TGTGCCAGCAGTCCATCGGCGGGGTTCTCCTACGAGCAGTACTTC.

This CDR3 is CASSYTAGGYEQYF. DNA for the CDR3: TGTGCCAGCAGTTACACGGCAGGGGGCTACGAGCAGTACTTC. The rearrangement joins TRBV6-5 to TRBJ2-7; 7 nucleotides align to TRBD1. CDR1 and CDR2 (germline): MNHEY, SVGAGI. The CDR3 is 14 residues long. V lost 2 bases, J lost 3 bases, and 4 bases stayed unmatched.

This rearrangement joins TRBV5-8 to TRBJ2-3; 12 nucleotides align to TRBD2. The CDR3 is 17 amino acids. From germline, CDR1 is SGHTS and CDR2 YDEGEE. V lost 1 base to trimming and J lost 0 bases; unmatched junction nucleotides: 3. The CDR3 sequence: CASSLRGTSGSTDTQYF. As DNA, the CDR3 is TGTGCCAGCAGCTTGAGGGGGACTAGCGGGAGCACAGATACGCAGTATTTT.

This chain links TRBV7-2 with TRBJ2-1; 9 bases match TRBD2. Germline V gene data show CDR1 as SGHTA and CDR2 as FQGNSA. The trim removed 2 bases at V and 4 bases at J, leaving 0 bases unmatched. The CDR3 extends over 14 amino acids. CDR3 residues: CASSLLAGYNEQFF. The CDR3 bases are TGTGCCAGCAGCTTACTAGCGGGATACAATGAGCAGTTCTTC.

The chain links TRBV9 to TRBJ1-2; a possible D gene is TRBD1 (6 bases). Germline V CDR1 and CDR2: SGDLS, YYNGEE. Deletions cut 0 bases from V and 0 bases from J, with 9 bases between. This CDR3 has 15 amino acids. For the CDR3, the DNA is TGTGCCAGCAGCGTAGAGGCAGGGGCTAACTATGGCTACACCTTC. Translating it yields CASSVEAGANYGYTF.

The chain uses TRBV6-5 and TRBJ2-7; TRBD2 is a possible D gene (5 bases). V was clipped by 8 bases and J by 4 bases, with 15 bases between them. The V gene's germline CDR1 is MNHEY and CDR2 SVGAGI. The CDR3 runs to 13 residues. CDR3 sequence: CASEGVEVYEQYF. The CDR3, as DNA: TGTGCCAGCGAGGGAGTAGAGGTGTACGAGCAGTACTTC.

This chain connects TRBV19 to TRBJ2-7, with TRBD2 matching 10 bases. Germline CDR1 is LNHDA and CDR2 is SQIVND (reference sequence). The CDR3 spans 19 residues. With 3 bases clipped from V and 3 bases from J, the junction kept 17 bases outside the gene matches. The CDR3 reads CASSIILAGVARPRYEQYF. In DNA form, the CDR3 reads TGTGCCAGTAGTATCATCCTAGCGGGAGTCGCCCGGCCTCGCTACGAGCAGTACTTC.

This clone was found a few times. The V and J genes are TRBV28 and TRBJ2-7; 10 positions agree with TRBD2. V was clipped by 3 bases and J by 4 bases; unmatched bases: 3. Germline V gene data show CDR1 as MDHEN and CDR2 as SYDVKM. The CDR3 is made up of 14 amino acids. The CDR3 protein is CASSFGTSAYEQYF. The CDR3, as DNA: TGTGCCAGCAGTTTTGGGACTAGCGCTTACGAGCAGTACTTC.

The chain recombines TRBV7-2 with TRBJ2-2; D is possibly TRBD1 (5 bases). The CDR3 length is 15 residues. Germline V lookup: CDR1 SGHTA, CDR2 FQGNSA. V lost 1 base and J 4 bases, leaving 10 bases between the germline ends. CDR3 nucleotides: TGTGCCAGCAGCTTAGTCGTCAGGGCCACCGGGGAGCTGTTTTTT. Its translation: CASSLVVRATGELFF.

V gene TRBV4-1 combines with J gene TRBJ2-6, with 7 nucleotides matching TRBD1. Germline V lookup: CDR1 MGHRA, CDR2 YSYEKL. The CDR3 is 18 residues long. J gave up 0 bases and V 0 bases, and 5 bases lay outside the gene matches. The CDR3 nucleotides read TGCGCCAGCAGCCAAGACCGGGGACAGAACTCTGGGGCCAACGTCCTGACTTTC. As protein: CASSQDRGQNSGANVLTF.

The V and J genes are TRBV4-3 and TRBJ2-3; 8 nucleotides match TRBD2. With 0 bases clipped from V and 11 bases from J, the junction kept 10 bases outside the gene matches. The germline V gene encodes CDR1 LGHNA and CDR2 YSLEER. This CDR3 region has 15 residues. In nucleotides, the CDR3 is TGCGCCAGCAGCCAAGAGAGCGGGAGAGGATCAAAGCAGTATTTT. Protein: CASSQESGRGSKQYF.

The V gene is TRBV18, the J gene TRBJ2-4; TRBD1 matches at 8 bases. The germline V gene has CDR1 KGHSH and CDR2 LQKENI. The CDR3 totals 14 residues. The trim removed 6 bases at V and 6 bases at J, leaving 7 bases unmatched. The CDR3 DNA reads TGTGCCAGCTCGATGGACAGGGCCTCAAACATTCAGTACTTC. This sequence encodes CASSMDRASNIQYF.

The V call is TRBV14, the J call TRBJ2-7, with 12 bases identical to TRBD2. The CDR3 has 18 residues. Germline V gives CDR1 SGHDN, CDR2 FVKESK. V shed 4 bases and J 7 bases; nucleotides not matched to a gene: 17. CDR3 in amino acids: CASSRVLQSGLAGIEQYF. In DNA, the CDR3 is TGTGCCAGCAGCCGTGTTTTACAATCAGGACTAGCGGGAATAGAGCAGTACTTC.

The chain couples TRBV18 to TRBJ1-2; a possible D gene is TRBD1 (6 bases). This CDR3 contains 14 residues. V was clipped by 0 bases and J by 6 bases, with 11 bases between them. Looked up from germline, CDR1 is KGHSH and CDR2 is LQKENI. CDR3 nucleotides: TGTGCCAGCTCACCACCGGGGCAGGGGCATGGCTACACCTTC. Translating it yields CASSPPGQGHGYTF. The whole variable domain, remainder taken from reference TRBV18 and TRBJ1-2, is NAGVMQNPRHLVRRRGQEARLRCSPMKGHSHVYWYRQLPEEGLKFMVYLQKENIIDESGMPKERFSAEFPKEGPSILRIQQVVRGDSAAYFCASSPPGQGHGYTFGSGTRLTVV.

V usage is TRBV29-1 and J usage is TRBJ1-1, with 7 bases matching TRBD1. The J segment lost 2 bases and the V segment lost 4 bases, leaving 4 bases of the junction unmatched. Germline V lookup: CDR1 SQVTM, CDR2 ANQGSEA. This CDR3 region has 13 residues. In nucleotides, the CDR3 is TGCAGCGTTGCAGGGACAGAAAACACTGAAGCTTTCTTT. It specifies CSVAGTENTEAFF. The full variable domain, rest sourced from reference TRBV29-1 and TRBJ1-1, is SAVISQKPSRDICQRGTSLTIQCQVDSQVTMMFWYRQQPGQSLTLIATANQGSEATYESGFVIDKFPISRPNLTFSTLTVSNMSPEDSSIYLCSVAGTENTEAFFGQGTRLTVV.

The chain employs TRBV19 and TRBJ1-5; 7 nucleotides line up with TRBD1. Germline values: CDR1 LNHDA, CDR2 SQIVND (reference sequence). The ends lost 4 bases at V and 4 bases at J; junction bases unmatched: 1. The CDR3 extends over 13 amino acids. The CDR3 loop is CASSKQGNQPQHF. The CDR3, as DNA: TGTGCCAGTAGTAAACAGGGGAATCAGCCCCAGCATTTT. Full variable domain (rest looked up from reference TRBV19 and TRBJ1-5): DGGITQSPKYLFRKEGQNVTLSCEQNLNHDAMYWYRQDPGQGLRLIYYSQIVNDFQKGDIAEGYSVSREKKESFPLTVTSAQKNPTAFYLCASSKQGNQPQHFGDGTRLSIL.

V gene TRBV6-2 or TRBV6-3 combines with J gene TRBJ2-5, with TRBD1 identical over 9 bases. The ends lost 4 bases at V and 9 bases at J; junction bases unmatched: 12. Looked up from germline, CDR1 is MNHEY and CDR2 is SVGEGT. The CDR3 covers 15 residues. Written as DNA, the CDR3 is TGTGCCAGCAGTTGGGGGGGGACAGGGCTCATGGCCCAGTACTTC. Protein product: CASSWGGTGLMAQYF.

The chain has TRBV27 and TRBJ1-2; 8 bases agree with TRBD1. The CDR3 length is 16 residues. Germline CDR1 reads MNHEY; CDR2 reads SMNVEV (reference sequence). After removal of 7 bases from V and 1 base from J, the junction contained 11 bases not matched to a gene. The CDR3 here is CASTAGTGEYNYGYTF. Written as DNA, the CDR3 is TGTGCCAGCACCGCCGGGACAGGAGAGTATAACTATGGCTACACCTTC.